The 29 T cell receptor beta chains below were found in one sample sequenced in a study of blood T cell repertoires in COVID-19. The table came from immunoSEQ multiplex PCR; TCRdb's copy has only in-frame clones and leaves some out. The sample has 35,000 to 50,000 clones; about 86% are singletons. Sequenced material: peripheral blood. The receptors derive from a woman older than 75 with acute or convalescent COVID-19.

CDR3 sequence: CASSRINDRFEAFF. The CDR3 region has the DNA TGTGCCAGCAGCCGTATAAACGACAGGTTTGAAGCTTTCTTT. V is TRBV3-1 (or the pseudogene TRBV3-2) and J is TRBJ1-1, with D maybe TRBD1 (6 bases). This CDR3 has 14 residues. Between the trimmed V and J ends, which lost 4 bases and 7 bases, there was a span of 16 bases. The germline V gene encodes CDR1 LGHDT and CDR2 YNNKEL (reference sequence).

The chain combines TRBV27 with TRBJ2-5; D might be TRBD2 (7 bases). With 5 bases removed from V and 5 bases from J, the gap between germline ends came to 27 bases. This CDR3 spans 18 amino acids. Germline loops: CDR1 MNHEY, CDR2 SMNVEV (reference sequence). In DNA form, the CDR3 reads TGTGCCAGCAGTCGCCGGGGTTGGGGGGGGGCCTTTGAGGAGACCCAGTACTTC. It is translated as CASSRRGWGGAFEETQYF.

This chain joins TRBV19 and TRBJ1-1, with D possibly TRBD1 on 6 matching bases. The germline CDR1 and CDR2 sequences are LNHDA and SQIVND (reference sequence). There are 15 residues in the CDR3. Deletions cut 6 bases from V and 6 bases from J, with 20 bases between. The CDR3 DNA reads as TGTGCCAGTAGGTACAGGGAGCGAAGGGCCGCTGAAGCTTTCTTT. Residues: CASRYRERRAAEAFF.

The chain uses TRBV7-9 and TRBJ1-2; the match to TRBD1 covers 10 bases. Germline lookup yields CDR1 SEHNR and CDR2 FQNEAQ (reference sequence). This CDR3 is built from 14 residues. The J segment lost 6 bases and the V segment lost 2 bases, leaving 3 bases of the junction unmatched. In nucleotides, the CDR3 is TGTGCCAGCAGCTTACTGGACAGGGGGGATGGCTACACCTTC. It codes for CASSLLDRGDGYTF.

The CDR3 nucleotides are TGTGCCAGCAGCCAACGTAGCGGAACTAGCACAGATACGCAGTATTTT. This gives the protein CASSQRSGTSTDTQYF. This chain connects TRBV11-3 to TRBJ2-3, with D possibly matching TRBD2 (6 bases). Germline V gene lookup returns CDR1 SGHNT and CDR2 YENEEA. The CDR3 runs to 16 residues. V lost 5 bases and J 0 bases, leaving 15 bases between the germline ends.

This sequence joins TRBV6-5 and TRBJ2-1; D might be TRBD1 (7 bases). The germline V gene has CDR1 MNHEY and CDR2 SVGAGI. The V gene lost 2 bases and the J gene lost 7 bases, with 18 bases spanning the gap. The CDR3 is made up of 16 amino acids. The CDR3 nucleotides are TGTGCCAGCAGTTACCGTAGCAGGGGGGAAGCAAATGAGCAGTTCTTC. Translated, it gives CASSYRSRGEANEQFF.

The chain has TRBV7-2 and TRBJ2-3; D is ambiguous. Trimming took off 8 bases at V and 2 bases at J, with 8 bases between the two ends. Germline CDR1 SGHTA, CDR2 FQGNSA. The CDR3 covers 12 residues. CDR3 coding DNA: TGTGCCAGCGGGCCTAACACAGATACGCAGTATTTT. Translated: CASGPNTDTQYF.

V is TRBV12-5 and J is TRBJ2-5; 8 nucleotides match TRBD1. With V trimmed by 2 bases and J by 3 bases, 5 bases remained unmatched. Looked up from germline, CDR1 is LGHNT and CDR2 is FRNRAP. CDR3 size: 15 residues. DNA for the CDR3: TGTGCTAGTGGTTTGACAACACAGGGGGAAGAGACCCAGTACTTC. Translating it yields CASGLTTQGEETQYF.

The chain joins TRBV12-5 to TRBJ2-7, with 7 bases that match TRBD2. Per the germline V gene, CDR1 is LGHNT and CDR2 is FRNRAP. V lost 1 base, J lost 1 base, and 1 base stayed unmatched. The CDR3 is made up of 14 amino acids. In DNA form, the CDR3 reads TGTGCTAGTGGTTTGGGGGGGGGATCCTACGAGCAGTACTTC. Translating gives CASGLGGGSYEQYF.

V is TRBV10-2 and J is TRBJ2-2; D not certain. V lost 8 bases and J 0 bases, leaving 10 bases between the germline ends. Germline loops: CDR1 WSHSY, CDR2 SAAADI. The CDR3 runs to 14 residues. CDR3 residues: CASSRFTNTGELFF. In nucleotides, the CDR3 is TGCGCCAGCTCGCGGTTTACGAACACCGGGGAGCTGTTTTTT.

This rearrangement joins TRBV5-5 to TRBJ1-1, with 7 positions matching TRBD1. Germline CDR1 is SGHKS and CDR2 is YYEKEE (reference sequence). V trimming: 4 bases; J trimming: 0 bases; junction bases outside the gene matches: 15. The CDR3 spans 18 residues. The DNA for the CDR3 is TGTGCCAGCAGCCTGAATTTAAGGACACAGGGGATGAACACTGAAGCTTTCTTT. Protein sequence: CASSLNLRTQGMNTEAFF.

The V gene is TRBV19, the J gene TRBJ2-1; the match to TRBD1 covers 10 bases. Germline lookup yields CDR1 LNHDA and CDR2 SQIVND (reference sequence). V lost 6 bases to trimming and J lost 9 bases; unmatched junction nucleotides: 5. The CDR3 length is 13 residues. Here the CDR3 DNA reads TGTGCCAGTAGCGACAGGGGGCTGGCTGAGCAGTTCTTC. Protein: CASSDRGLAEQFF.

V gene TRBV7-9 combines with J gene TRBJ1-1, with a weak D call TRBD1 (5 bases). This CDR3 comprises 13 residues. Germline-derived CDR1 and CDR2 are SEHNR and FQNEAQ (reference sequence). V was clipped by 5 bases and J by 3 bases, with 10 bases between them. CDR3 DNA sequence: TGTGCCAGCAGCGTGGACACTTACACTGAAGCTTTCTTT. The encoded protein is CASSVDTYTEAFF.

The chain links TRBV11-2 to TRBJ1-1; D is ambiguous. CDR3 length: 13 residues. CDR1 is SGHAT and CDR2 is FQNNGV in the germline V gene. With 1 base removed from V and 1 base from J, the gap between germline ends came to 4 bases. CDR3 nucleotide sequence: TGTGCCAGCAGCTTAGGGCCGAACACTGAAGCTTTCTTT. Protein product: CASSLGPNTEAFF.

V gene TRBV5-1 combines with J gene TRBJ2-1, with D perhaps matching TRBD2 (6 bases). From germline, CDR1 is SGHRS and CDR2 YFSETQ. Trimming removed 4 bases from V and 0 bases from J, with 14 bases in between. The CDR3 spans 16 residues. CDR3 amino acids: CASSGNSGSSYNEQFF. DNA of the CDR3: TGCGCCAGCAGCGGGAATAGCGGCAGCTCCTACAATGAGCAGTTCTTC.

The J gene is TRBJ2-1, the V gene TRBV3-1 (or the pseudogene TRBV3-2), with D possibly TRBD2 on 7 matching bases. This CDR3 has 15 amino acids. Looked up from germline, CDR1 is LGHDT and CDR2 is YNNKEL (reference sequence). V lost 4 bases, J lost 6 bases, and 16 bases lay in between. As DNA, the CDR3 is TGTGCCAGCAGCCCCCTTTGGAGGGGGGGCAATGAGCAGTTCTTC. Residues: CASSPLWRGGNEQFF.

This clone was detected a few times. J is TRBJ1-2 and V is TRBV12-3 or TRBV12-4; a possible D gene is TRBD1 (5 bases). Trimming pared 5 bases from V and 12 bases from J, leaving 16 bases between. The CDR3 has 12 amino acids. The CDR3 bases are TGTGCCAGCAGTCCTGGGGGGAGGGTAGACACCTTC. It translates to CASSPGGRVDTF.

The J gene is TRBJ1-2, the V gene TRBV25-1; TRBD1 matches at 9 bases. This CDR3 is 12 amino acids long. J lost 7 bases, V lost 8 bases, and 5 bases had no gene match. Germline assignment: CDR1 MGHDK and CDR2 SYGVNS. CDR3 sequence reads: CASRDRVFGYTF. The CDR3 DNA follows: TGTGCCAGCCGGGACAGGGTGTTTGGCTACACCTTC.

The chain uses TRBV5-6 and TRBJ1-1, with D possibly TRBD1 on 5 matching bases. Looked up from germline, CDR1 is SGHDT and CDR2 is YYEEEE. The CDR3 has 14 residues. V gave up 5 bases and J gave up 4 bases, with 15 bases separating them. The CDR3 DNA follows: TGTGCCAGCAGTTCTTACAGGTCGGGCACTGAAGCTTTCTTT. It is translated as CASSSYRSGTEAFF.

V usage is TRBV5-4 and J usage is TRBJ1-3; 10 bases line up with TRBD1. CDR1 and CDR2 (germline): SGHNT, YYREEE (reference sequence). The CDR3 covers 16 residues. V shed 4 bases and J 0 bases; nucleotides not matched to a gene: 4. The DNA of the CDR3 is TGTGCCAGCAGCGGAAGACAGGGGGCCTCTGGAAACACCATATATTTT. It is translated as CASSGRQGASGNTIYF.

The genes are TRBV7-8 and TRBJ1-5, with 7 bases that match TRBD1. V dropped 5 bases and J dropped 4; count of bases not matched to a gene: 5. The CDR3 spans 14 residues. CDR1 is SGHVS and CDR2 is FQNEAQ in the germline V gene. CDR3 bases: TGTGCCAGCAGCCTAGACAGGGATAATCAGCCCCAGCATTTT. Translating it yields CASSLDRDNQPQHF. Combining the CDR3 with reference TRBV7-8 and TRBJ1-5 gives the whole variable domain GAGVSQSPRYKVAKRGQDVALRCDPISGHVSLFWYQQALGQGPEFLTYFQNEAQLDKSGLPSDRFFAERPEGSVSTLKIQRTQQEDSAVYLCASSLDRDNQPQHFGDGTRLSIL.

This clone was counted between two and nine times. The chain recombines TRBV7-9 with TRBJ1-2, with 10 positions matching TRBD1. The junction had 8 bases not matched to a gene; V was cut back by 5 bases and J by 2 bases. Germline assignment: CDR1 SEHNR and CDR2 FQNEAQ (reference sequence). The CDR3 is made up of 16 amino acids. The CDR3 protein is CASSVFPGQGNYGYTF. CDR3 in DNA: TGTGCCAGCAGCGTATTCCCGGGACAGGGGAACTATGGCTACACCTTC.

The chain uses TRBV5-1 and TRBJ1-2; 7 bases are a match to TRBD1. The CDR3 extends over 14 amino acids. After removal of 4 bases from V and 6 bases from J, the junction contained 9 bases not matched to a gene. In germline, CDR1 is SGHRS, CDR2 YFSETQ. In nucleotides, the CDR3 is TGCGCCAGCAGCGGTCGACAGGGTCAGGATGGCTACACCTTC. It is translated as CASSGRQGQDGYTF.

The rearrangement joins TRBV6-2 or TRBV6-3 to TRBJ2-7; D gene uncertain. This CDR3 is 15 amino acids long. Looked up from germline, CDR1 is MNHEY and CDR2 is SVGEGT. Trimming removed 6 bases at V and 3 bases at J, with 18 bases between. The CDR3 sequence is CASSLTTPSVYEQYF. CDR3 in DNA: TGTGCCAGCAGCTTGACGACTCCTTCAGTCTACGAGCAGTACTTC.

The chain has TRBV4-1 and TRBJ1-1, with D tentatively TRBD1 (5 bases). The germline V gene has CDR1 MGHRA and CDR2 YSYEKL. The V gene lost 0 bases and the J gene lost 1 base, with 18 bases spanning the gap. This CDR3 is built from 18 residues. The CDR3 loop is CASSQDLGASTENTEAFF. The CDR3, as DNA: TGCGCCAGCAGCCAAGATCTAGGGGCTTCAACAGAGAACACTGAAGCTTTCTTT.

The genes are TRBV5-5 and TRBJ1-4; 7 bases align to TRBD1. The germline V gene encodes CDR1 SGHKS and CDR2 YYEKEE (reference sequence). J gave up 6 bases and V 1 base, and 15 bases lay outside the gene matches. The CDR3 is made up of 18 amino acids. CDR3 protein: CASSLRGQGVTKDEKLFF. CDR3 DNA sequence: TGTGCCAGCAGCTTGAGGGGTCAGGGGGTGACCAAGGATGAAAAACTGTTTTTT.

This rearrangement joins TRBV18 to TRBJ1-1; the match to TRBD1 covers 7 bases. V trimming: 2 bases; J trimming: 0 bases; junction bases outside the gene matches: 3. Germline values: CDR1 KGHSH, CDR2 LQKENI. This CDR3 region has 15 residues. CDR3 sequence: CASSPMGQLNTEAFF. CDR3 nucleotides: TGTGCCAGCTCACCAATGGGACAGTTGAACACTGAAGCTTTCTTT.

The gene calls are TRBV2 and TRBJ2-3, with D possibly matching TRBD1 (5 bases). There are 14 residues in the CDR3. Trimming pared 3 bases from V and 4 bases from J, leaving 11 bases between. Germline CDR1 and CDR2: SNHLY and FYNNEI. In DNA, the CDR3 is TGTGCCAGCAGTGACGCGACAGTTTCAGATACGCAGTATTTT. Residues: CASSDATVSDTQYF.

This clone has only a few counts. This rearrangement joins TRBV5-1 to TRBJ1-1; 8 nucleotides align to TRBD1. V trimming: 4 bases; J trimming: 8 bases; junction bases outside the gene matches: 13. From germline, CDR1 is SGHRS and CDR2 YFSETQ. This CDR3 region has 15 residues. The chain's CDR3 is CASSAAGTGALEAFF. The CDR3 region has the DNA TGCGCCAGCAGCGCAGCCGGGACAGGAGCCTTAGAAGCTTTCTTT.